The TCR beta chain under discussion was sequenced for a study of T cells in localized non-small cell lung cancer. The data were produced by immunoSEQ multiplex PCR, yet TCRdb's version contains in-frame clones alone and is incomplete. The sample yields 48,000 or so clones, approximately 80% seen once. Remarks on this clone: Its target is unknown.

Study observations and caveats: In uninvolved adjacent lung, T cell clonality reached its highest value, exceeding tumor. Appearances in adjacent lung were noted for a median roughly 50 of the top 100 tumor clones.

The CDR3 runs to 15 residues. V lost 3 bases to trimming and J lost 1 base, with 10 bases between them. Germline V gene data show CDR1 as MGHDK and CDR2 as SYGVNS. The V gene is TRBV25-1, the J gene TRBJ2-1; D possibly uses TRBD1 or TRBD2 (5 bases each). The TCR originated in a man between 40 and 75 years old with stage I squamous cell lung carcinoma. Specimen: peripheral blood, collected before any cancer treatment. The CDR3 nucleotides read TGTGCCAGCAGTGATCCGGGGCGATCCTACAATGAGCAGTTCTTC. Amino acids: CASSDPGRSYNEQFF.